These 23 T cell receptor beta chains share one sample of origin, sequenced in a study of CD8 T cells in Susac syndrome. An input of roughly 0.45 to 1 ug of RNA was subjected to reverse transcription using random hexamers. TCRdb passed the immunoSEQ multiplex PCR reads through MiXCR, listing each CDR3 protein once. The sample includes approximately 70,000 distinct CDR3 sequences, 96% seen only once; the top ten take 0.1% to 0.12%. Sequencing used CD4+ T cells from PBMCs. These receptors were collected from a human donor with multiple sclerosis.

The rearrangement uses TRBV3-1 and TRBJ1-2; D perhaps matches TRBD1 (5 bases). The germline V and J ends were trimmed by 1 base and 4 bases, with 13 bases remaining between them. The CDR3 extends over 15 amino acids. CDR1 is LGHDT and CDR2 is YNNKEL in the germline V gene (reference sequence). In nucleotides, the CDR3 is TGTGCCAGCAGCCAAGGCCTAGGCAGGGCCTATGGCTACACCTTC. Residues: CASSQGLGRAYGYTF.

The chain has TRBV20-1 and TRBJ2-3; no clear D gene. V lost 6 bases to trimming and J lost 4 bases, with 11 bases between them. The CDR3 has 12 amino acids. Per the germline V gene, CDR1 is DFQATT and CDR2 is SNEGSKA (reference sequence). The CDR3 is CSAFRAPDTQYF. CDR3 DNA sequence: TGCAGTGCCTTCCGGGCCCCAGATACGCAGTATTTT.

V is TRBV7-9 and J is TRBJ2-4, with 7 nucleotides matching TRBD1. V was clipped by 3 bases and J by 5 bases; unmatched bases: 4. The CDR3 covers 14 residues. Germline CDR1 reads SEHNR; CDR2 reads FQNEAQ (reference sequence). The CDR3 DNA is TGTGCCAGCAGCTTGGGGACAGCTGAAAACATTCAGTACTTC. It specifies CASSLGTAENIQYF.

V gene TRBV27 combines with J gene TRBJ2-7; a weak D match, TRBD1 (7 bases). Per the germline V gene, CDR1 is MNHEY and CDR2 is SMNVEV (reference sequence). CDR3 length: 16 residues. V gave up 8 bases and J gave up 0 bases, with 20 bases separating them. DNA of the CDR3: TGTGCCAGCGGGTGGGGGGACAGTGGAAGCTCCTACGAGCAGTACTTC. It specifies CASGWGDSGSSYEQYF.

In this sample, this clonotype turned up once. The rearrangement joins TRBV3-1 to TRBJ1-1; a possible D gene is TRBD1 (6 bases). Trimming removed 3 bases at V and 10 bases at J, with 9 bases between. The V gene's germline CDR1 is LGHDT and CDR2 YNNKEL (reference sequence). The CDR3 totals 11 residues. CDR3 residues: CASSQGRGAFF. For the CDR3, the DNA is TGTGCCAGCAGCCAGGGCAGGGGAGCTTTCTTT.

This chain connects TRBV30 to TRBJ2-5; D may be TRBD1 (7 bases). Trimming removed 3 bases at V and 2 bases at J, with 16 bases between. CDR1 and CDR2 (germline): GTSNPN, SVGIG (reference sequence). The CDR3 covers 15 residues. The CDR3 is CAWSAGTAPQETQYF. CDR3 in DNA: TGTGCCTGGAGCGCGGGGACAGCCCCACAAGAGACCCAGTACTTC. Together with reference TRBV30 and TRBJ2-5, the CDR3 gives the full variable domain: SQTIHQWPATLVQPVGSPLSLECTVEGTSNPNLYWYRQAAGRGLQLLFYSVGIGQISSEVPQNLSASRPQDRQFILSSKKLLLSDSGFYLCAWSAGTAPQETQYFGPGTRLLVL.

The V gene is TRBV12-3 or TRBV12-4, the J gene TRBJ1-1; D uncertain. The CDR3 is 13 residues long. V was pared by 5 bases and J by 7 bases, with 14 bases between. In DNA form, the CDR3 reads TGTGCCAGCAGTCTACCGACACAGCTTGAAGCTTTCTTT. Amino acid sequence: CASSLPTQLEAFF.

The chain recombines TRBV30 with TRBJ2-3, with 7 bases matching TRBD1. CDR3 length equals 15 residues. With V trimmed by 2 bases and J by 1 base, 6 bases remained unmatched. From germline, CDR1 is GTSNPN and CDR2 SVGIG (reference sequence). CDR3 coding DNA: TGTGCCTGGAGTACCTCTGGACAGGGCACAGATACGCAGTATTTT. Translated: CAWSTSGQGTDTQYF.

This clonotype was seen just once. V usage is TRBV5-8 and J usage is TRBJ2-1; a weak D match, TRBD1 (6 bases). In germline, CDR1 is SGHTS, CDR2 YDEGEE. With 1 base removed from V and 0 bases from J, the gap between germline ends came to 8 bases. There are 15 residues in the CDR3. The CDR3 region is CASSLQGSSYNEQFF. The CDR3, as DNA: TGTGCCAGCAGCTTGCAGGGGAGCTCCTACAATGAGCAGTTCTTC.

The V and J genes are TRBV5-1 and TRBJ1-1; 11 bases line up with TRBD1. The CDR3 is 16 residues long. Germline V gene sequence: CDR1 SGHRS, CDR2 YFSETQ. Trimming took 3 bases from V and 0 from J; bases not matched to a gene: 4. This CDR3 reads CASSWDRGIMNTEAFF. The CDR3 DNA sequence: TGCGCCAGCAGCTGGGACAGGGGGATTATGAACACTGAAGCTTTCTTT.

The chain carries TRBV19 and TRBJ2-5, with D hard to call. The length of the CDR3 is 14 residues. V dropped 3 bases and J dropped 6 bases, with 14 bases sitting between them. Germline values: CDR1 LNHDA, CDR2 SQIVND (reference sequence). The CDR3 DNA sequence: TGTGCCAGTAGTATGTGGCCCCTGGCCCAGACCCAGTACTTC. This codes for CASSMWPLAQTQYF.

The chain carries TRBV29-1 and TRBJ1-2; D is possibly TRBD1 (6 bases). Trimming stripped 4 bases from V and 4 bases from J, with 13 bases between. The germline V gene has CDR1 SQVTM and CDR2 ANQGSEA. This CDR3 region has 13 residues. The CDR3 region has the DNA TGCAGCGTTGCCCACAGAGGGGGCTATGGCTACACCTTC. The encoded protein is CSVAHRGGYGYTF.

The V and J genes are TRBV29-1 and TRBJ1-2; no definite D call. The CDR3 consists of 12 residues. CDR1 SQVTM and CDR2 ANQGSEA come from the germline V gene. Deletions cut 1 base from V and 4 bases from J, with 7 bases between. The CDR3 loop reads CSVEGAGYGYTF. The CDR3 DNA is TGCAGCGTTGAAGGGGCGGGCTATGGCTACACCTTC. Together with reference TRBV29-1 and TRBJ1-2, the CDR3 gives the full variable domain: SAVISQKPSRDICQRGTSLTIQCQVDSQVTMMFWYRQQPGQSLTLIATANQGSEATYESGFVIDKFPISRPNLTFSTLTVSNMSPEDSSIYLCSVEGAGYGYTFGSGTRLTVV.

The CDR3 region is CASSQASGNQPQHF. The CDR3 DNA follows: TGCGCCAGCAGCCAAGCGTCGGGCAATCAGCCCCAGCATTTT. The rearrangement joins TRBV4-1 to TRBJ1-5, with no clear D. This CDR3 is 14 amino acids long. Germline CDR1 and CDR2: MGHRA and YSYEKL. V was shortened by 1 base and J by 2 bases, with 6 bases between the two germline ends.

The genes are TRBV12-3 or TRBV12-4 and TRBJ2-2; 7 bases match TRBD1. The CDR3 is 15 residues long. V shed 6 bases and J 4 bases; nucleotides not matched to a gene: 8. The CDR3 spells CASRVGTARTGELFF. In DNA, the CDR3 is TGTGCCAGCAGGGTGGGGACAGCGCGCACCGGGGAGCTGTTTTTT.

This clonotype showed up just a few times. J is TRBJ2-5 and V is TRBV6-2 or TRBV6-3; D tentatively reads TRBD1 or TRBD2 (6 bases each). V gave up 5 bases and J gave up 5 bases, with 12 bases separating them. The germline CDR1 and CDR2 sequences are MNHEY and SVGEGT. The CDR3 consists of 13 residues. This CDR3 reads CASSPLGGETQYF. DNA of the CDR3: TGTGCCAGCAGTCCACTGGGGGGCGAGACCCAGTACTTC.

The V and J genes are TRBV4-3 and TRBJ2-1, with 10 bases fitting TRBD2. V gave up 0 bases and J gave up 16 bases; unmatched junction bases: 15. The CDR3 spans 16 residues. Looked up from germline, CDR1 is LGHNA and CDR2 is YSLEER. The CDR3 nucleotides read TGCGCCAGCAGCCAAGAGTCGGTCCAGCGGGGGGGCTTGTTTTTCTTC. Its translation is CASSQESVQRGGLFFF.

V is TRBV5-6 and J is TRBJ2-1, with a weak D call TRBD2 (5 bases). The germline V gene encodes CDR1 SGHDT and CDR2 YYEEEE. The CDR3 covers 14 residues. Deletions cut 1 base from V and 7 bases from J, with 12 bases between. CDR3 loop: CASSLLLGGNEQFF. The CDR3 coding sequence is TGTGCCAGCAGCTTGTTACTAGGAGGTAATGAGCAGTTCTTC.

This sequence joins TRBV10-3 and TRBJ1-1; 7 positions match TRBD1. The CDR3 totals 14 residues. V gave up 5 bases and J gave up 2 bases; unmatched junction bases: 5. Germline CDR1 reads ENHRY; CDR2 reads SYGVKD. CDR3 nucleotides: TGTGCCATCAGTACCGGGACAGCTAACACTGAAGCTTTCTTT. It translates to CAISTGTANTEAFF.

This sequence joins TRBV5-1 and TRBJ1-2, with 8 positions matching TRBD1. Germline V gives CDR1 SGHRS, CDR2 YFSETQ. Trimming took 2 bases from V and 4 from J; bases not matched to a gene: 7. CDR3 length: 15 residues. The CDR3 protein is CASSLGPGQVYGYTF. The CDR3 coding sequence is TGCGCCAGCAGCTTAGGACCGGGACAGGTCTATGGCTACACCTTC.

V gene TRBV6-5 combines with J gene TRBJ2-5; D uncertain. The V and J ends lost 6 bases and 4 bases respectively, with 12 bases between them. The CDR3 runs 13 residues. Germline loops: CDR1 MNHEY, CDR2 SVGAGI. CDR3: CASSPGHGETQYF. The CDR3 DNA reads as TGTGCCAGCAGCCCCGGGCATGGAGAGACCCAGTACTTC.

The gene calls are TRBV18 and TRBJ2-5, with D perhaps given as TRBD1 or TRBD2 (5 bases each). Germline values: CDR1 KGHSH, CDR2 LQKENI. CDR3 length: 14 amino acids. V lost 3 bases and J 5 bases, leaving 13 bases between the germline ends. The CDR3 nucleotides are TGTGCCAGCTCACCTTCTGGCAGGGAGGAGACCCAGTACTTC. It yields the protein CASSPSGREETQYF.

The CDR3 DNA reads TGTGCCAGCAGCCGCCAGCCGGGATCAGGAAACACCATATATTTT. Its protein product is CASSRQPGSGNTIYF. This sequence joins TRBV3-1 and TRBJ1-3; D gene unclear. V gave up 4 bases and J gave up 4 bases, with 14 bases separating them. The germline V gene has CDR1 LGHDT and CDR2 YNNKEL (reference sequence). The CDR3 consists of 15 residues.